Listed below are T cell receptor beta chains from one sample, sequenced in a study of breast tumors, draining lymph nodes, adjacent tissues. Each CDR3 protein gets one entry after TCRdb re-called the multiplex PCR reads with MiXCR. The repertoire holds roughly 110,000 distinct CDR3 sequences, with 30% as singletons. Sequenced material: axillary lymph node tissue. All receptors come from a female donor with breast cancer. Some clones in this sample may be carry-over from other donors' samples. Both conserved end residues are part of each CDR3.

V gene: TRBV7-7; J gene: TRBJ2-5; CDR3 protein: CASSSRVAVQETQYF
V gene: TRBV7-2; J gene: TRBJ1-2; CDR3 protein: CASSSTSYGYTF
V gene: TRBV27; J gene: TRBJ1-1; CDR3 protein: CASSPDFYRGAFF
V gene: TRBV7-8; J gene: TRBJ2-1; CDR3 protein: CASSLIRTRSPYNEQFF
V gene: TRBV20-1; J gene: TRBJ2-3; CDR3 protein: CSGEGVGTDTQYF
V gene: TRBV20-1; J gene: TRBJ2-3; CDR3 protein: CSARISYGRGGTDTQYF
V gene: TRBV19; J gene: TRBJ1-2; CDR3 protein: CASSRGLGNYGYTF
V gene: TRBV20-1; J gene: TRBJ2-3; CDR3 protein: CSAGPGLAGWNTDTQYF
V gene: TRBV2; J gene: TRBJ2-3; CDR3 protein: CASRTGTPGDTQYF
V gene: TRBV2; J gene: TRBJ1-6; CDR3 protein: CASSMRTGSSPLHF
V gene: TRBV11-2; J gene: TRBJ2-7; CDR3 protein: CASSLAWGQGLGEQYF
V gene: TRBV7-2; J gene: TRBJ2-7; CDR3 protein: CASSSAGTGNYEQYF
V gene: TRBV15; J gene: TRBJ1-3; CDR3 protein: CATTSLDRAGNTIYF
V gene: TRBV2; J gene: TRBJ2-2; CDR3 protein: CASSPGGSTGELFF
V gene: TRBV12-3/TRBV12-4; J gene: TRBJ1-2; CDR3 protein: CASSLDGSGNTF
V gene: TRBV20-1; J gene: TRBJ2-5; CDR3 protein: CSARDGGGSQETQYF
V gene: TRBV5-1; J gene: TRBJ2-7; CDR3 protein: CASRQHISTGDYEQYF
V gene: TRBV28; J gene: TRBJ1-2; CDR3 protein: CASSFADRARGYTF
V gene: TRBV5-5; J gene: TRBJ1-2; CDR3 protein: CASSSRQGDYGYTF
V gene: TRBV5-4; J gene: TRBJ2-7; CDR3 protein: CASSVGTSGSRYEQYF
V gene: TRBV11-3; J gene: TRBJ2-2; CDR3 protein: CASSLDIFTANTGELFF
V gene: TRBV7-8; J gene: TRBJ1-2; CDR3 protein: CASSSAGSWYGYTF
V gene: TRBV9; J gene: TRBJ2-1; CDR3 protein: CASSVAGTAGEQFF
V gene: TRBV24-1; J gene: TRBJ1-5; CDR3 protein: CATSARDRGSWNSNQPQHF
V gene: TRBV5-8; J gene: TRBJ2-5; CDR3 protein: CASLPGAAGEETQYF
V gene: TRBV19; J gene: TRBJ2-1; CDR3 protein: CASSIVPAHEQFF
V gene: TRBV19; J gene: TRBJ2-2; CDR3 protein: CASSITVAGVIDANTGELFF
V gene: TRBV29-1; J gene: TRBJ2-1; CDR3 protein: CSVESRQTAYNEQFF